The rows below give T cell receptor beta chains drawn from one sample of a study of cytomegalovirus exposure and HLA in healthy donors. Profiled with immunoSEQ multiplex PCR; TCRdb holds only in-frame clones, not every one. The sample lists 170,000 or so clones, roughly four fifths occurring once. The sample consisted of PBMCs. The receptor source for this set is a woman in her 30s in good health and CMV-seronegative. The CDR3 runs from the conserved cysteine through the conserved F or W. Each record gives: V gene, J gene, CDR3 length, D gene, clone size, CDR3 protein, CDR3 DNA. D genes are given only for firm matches. Size is stated for part of the rows, as once, few or many counts, or as a class when the clone is expanded.

TRBV5-8	TRBJ2-2	14	-	-	CASSLGYLTGELFF	TGTGCCAGCAGCTTGGGATACTTGACCGGGGAGCTGTTTTTT
TRBV29-1	TRBJ2-3	20	-	-	CSAQSRETDDRGLSTDTQYF	TGCAGCGCCCAAAGCCGGGAGACGGACGATAGGGGGCTAAGCACAGATACGCAGTATTTT
TRBV5-1	TRBJ1-2	14	TRBD1	-	CASSSRQGYDGYTF	TGCGCCAGCAGCTCGCGACAGGGTTATGATGGCTACACCTTC
TRBV27	TRBJ2-7	15	TRBD2	-	CASSHRTSGLYEQYF	TGTGCCAGCAGTCACAGGACTAGCGGGCTCTACGAGCAGTACTTC
TRBV7-2	TRBJ2-4	13	-	once	CASSLSRGDIQYF	TGTGCCAGCAGCCTAAGCAGGGGCGACATTCAGTACTTC
TRBV7-6	TRBJ1-6	18	-	-	CASSLVSAGSSYNSPLHF	TGTGCCAGCAGCTTAGTTTCTGCGGGCAGCTCCTATAATTCACCCCTCCACTTT
TRBV6-4	TRBJ2-3	16	TRBD2	-	CASSDELAGDTDTQYF	TGTGCCAGCAGTGACGAGCTAGCGGGTGACACAGATACGCAGTATTTT
TRBV23-1	TRBJ2-7	13	TRBD1	-	CARAGTGDYEQYF	TGCGCCAGGGCCGGGACAGGGGACTACGAGCAGTACTTC
TRBV30	TRBJ2-7	13	-	once	CAWKEGFSYEQYF	TGTGCCTGGAAGGAGGGGTTCTCCTACGAGCAGTACTTC
TRBV4-3	TRBJ1-2	13	TRBD1	-	CASSRDRGAGYTF	TGCGCCAGCAGCCGGGACAGGGGGGCCGGCTACACCTTC
TRBV18	TRBJ2-7	17	-	-	CASSPLETQGFTYEQYF	TGTGCCAGCTCACCACTGGAGACCCAGGGATTTACCTACGAGCAGTACTTC
TRBV28	TRBJ2-6	15	-	-	CASSLFLSGANVLTF	TGTGCCAGCAGTTTATTCCTCTCTGGGGCCAACGTCCTGACTTTC
TRBV7-8	TRBJ2-7	14	-	once	CASSLDRPPGEQYF	TGTGCCAGCAGCTTAGACAGGCCGCCTGGGGAGCAGTACTTC
TRBV7-2	TRBJ1-1	13	TRBD1	once	CASSSQGVTEAFF	TGTGCCAGCAGCTCACAGGGGGTCACTGAAGCTTTCTTT
TRBV4-1	TRBJ2-1	17	TRBD1	-	CASSQDRQGANYNEQFF	TGCGCCAGCAGCCAAGACCGACAGGGGGCGAACTACAATGAGCAGTTCTTC
TRBV27	TRBJ1-1	13	TRBD1	-	CASSAQGANEAFF	TGTGCCAGCAGTGCACAGGGGGCTAATGAAGCTTTCTTT
TRBV7-9	TRBJ1-2	14	TRBD1	-	CSSSPRQGARGYTF	TGTTCCAGCAGCCCCAGACAGGGGGCGCGGGGCTACACCTTC
TRBV25-1	TRBJ2-2	15	-	few	CASSEPNLRGGELFF	TGTGCCAGCAGTGAACCCAACTTAAGAGGCGGGGAGCTGTTTTTT
TRBV27	TRBJ2-7	15	TRBD2	-	CASSPRGDNYYEQYF	TGTGCCAGCAGCCCTCGGGGGGATAATTATTACGAGCAGTACTTC
TRBV27	TRBJ1-1	16	-	-	CASSLYLEGGATEAFF	TGTGCCAGCAGTTTATATCTCGAGGGGGGGGCCACTGAAGCTTTCTTT
TRBV7-6	TRBJ2-2	14	-	-	CASSPSEATGELFF	TGTGCCAGCAGCCCTAGCGAGGCCACCGGGGAGCTGTTTTTT
TRBV5-1	TRBJ2-5	16	TRBD2	-	CASSLGSGSIQETQYF	TGCGCCAGCAGCTTGGGTAGCGGGAGCATCCAAGAGACCCAGTACTTC
TRBV28	TRBJ1-2	19	TRBD1	few	CASSLGAPSTRGVIYGYTF	TGTGCCAGCAGTTTAGGAGCCCCGTCCACCAGGGGGGTTATCTATGGCTACACCTTC